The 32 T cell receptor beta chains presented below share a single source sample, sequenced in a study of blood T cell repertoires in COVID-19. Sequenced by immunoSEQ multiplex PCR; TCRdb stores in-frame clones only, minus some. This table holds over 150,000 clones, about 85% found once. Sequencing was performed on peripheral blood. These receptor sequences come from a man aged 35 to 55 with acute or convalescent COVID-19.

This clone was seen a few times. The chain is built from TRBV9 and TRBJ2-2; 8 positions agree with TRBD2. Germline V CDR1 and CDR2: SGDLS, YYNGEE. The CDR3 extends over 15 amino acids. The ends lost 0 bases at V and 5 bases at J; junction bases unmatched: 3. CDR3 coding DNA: TGTGCCAGCAGCGTAGTGACTAGCGCGACCGGGGAGCTGTTTTTT. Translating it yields CASSVVTSATGELFF.

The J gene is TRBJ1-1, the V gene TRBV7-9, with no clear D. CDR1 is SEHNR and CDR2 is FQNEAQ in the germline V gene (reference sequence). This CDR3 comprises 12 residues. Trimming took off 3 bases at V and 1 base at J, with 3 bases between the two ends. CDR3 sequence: CASSFRNTEAFF. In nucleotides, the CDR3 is TGTGCCAGCAGCTTCAGGAACACTGAAGCTTTCTTT.

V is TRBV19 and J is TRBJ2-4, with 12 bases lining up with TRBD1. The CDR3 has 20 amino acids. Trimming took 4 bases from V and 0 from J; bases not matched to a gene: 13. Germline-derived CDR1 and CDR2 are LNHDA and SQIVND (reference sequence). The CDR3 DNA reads TGTGCCAGTAGTACACCTCCGGGACAGGGGGCAATAATAGCCAAAAACATTCAGTACTTC. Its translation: CASSTPPGQGAIIAKNIQYF.

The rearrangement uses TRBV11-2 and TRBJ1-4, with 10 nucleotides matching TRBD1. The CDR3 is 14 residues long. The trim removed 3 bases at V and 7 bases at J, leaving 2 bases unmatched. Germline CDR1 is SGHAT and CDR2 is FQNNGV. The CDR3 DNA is TGTGCCAGCAGCTTGGGACAGGGGTTTGAAAAACTGTTTTTT. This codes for CASSLGQGFEKLFF.

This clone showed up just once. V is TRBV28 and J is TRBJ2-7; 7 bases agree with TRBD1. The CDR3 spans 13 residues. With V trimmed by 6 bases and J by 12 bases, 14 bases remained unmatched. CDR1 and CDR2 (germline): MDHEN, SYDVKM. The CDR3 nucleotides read TGTGCCAGCAGCAAACAGGGGCGACCGGGTTGGTACTTC. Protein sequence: CASSKQGRPGWYF.

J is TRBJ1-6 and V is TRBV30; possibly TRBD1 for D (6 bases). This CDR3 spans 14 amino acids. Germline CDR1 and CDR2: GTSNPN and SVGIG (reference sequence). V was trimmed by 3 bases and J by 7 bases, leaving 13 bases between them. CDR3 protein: CAWRDRTENSPLHF. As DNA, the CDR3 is TGTGCCTGGAGGGATCGGACAGAGAATTCACCCCTCCACTTT.

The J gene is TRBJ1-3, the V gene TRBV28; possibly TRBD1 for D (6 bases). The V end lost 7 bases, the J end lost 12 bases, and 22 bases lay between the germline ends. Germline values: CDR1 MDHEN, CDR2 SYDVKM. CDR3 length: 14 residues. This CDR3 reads CASTINPTGLHIYF. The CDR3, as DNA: TGTGCCAGCACCATTAACCCGACAGGCCTTCACATATATTTT.

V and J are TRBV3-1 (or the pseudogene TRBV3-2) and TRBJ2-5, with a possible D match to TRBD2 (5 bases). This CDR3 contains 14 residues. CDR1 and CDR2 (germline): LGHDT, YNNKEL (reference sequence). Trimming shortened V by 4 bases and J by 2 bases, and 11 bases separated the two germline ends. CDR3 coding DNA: TGTGCCAGCAGCCCCGGACTGGGACAAGAGACCCAGTACTTC. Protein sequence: CASSPGLGQETQYF.

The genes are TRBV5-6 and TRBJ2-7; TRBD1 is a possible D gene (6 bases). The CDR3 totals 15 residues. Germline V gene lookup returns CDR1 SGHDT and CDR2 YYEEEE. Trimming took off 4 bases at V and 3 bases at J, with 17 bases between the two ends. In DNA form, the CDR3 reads TGTGCCAGCAGCACCGGGACACGAGGGATCTACGAGCAGTACTTC. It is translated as CASSTGTRGIYEQYF.

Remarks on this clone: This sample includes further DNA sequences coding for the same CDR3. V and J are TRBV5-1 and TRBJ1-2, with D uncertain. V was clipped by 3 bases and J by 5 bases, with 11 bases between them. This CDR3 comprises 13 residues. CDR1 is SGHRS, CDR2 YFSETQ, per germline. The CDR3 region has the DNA TGCGCCAGCAGCTCCACTGTAAATTATGGCTACACCTTC. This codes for CASSSTVNYGYTF.

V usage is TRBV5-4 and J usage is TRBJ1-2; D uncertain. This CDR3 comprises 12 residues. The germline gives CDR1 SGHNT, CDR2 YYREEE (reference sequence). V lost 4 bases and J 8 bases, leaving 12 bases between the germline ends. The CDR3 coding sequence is TGTGCCAGCAGCAACCCAGGCTACGGCTACACCTTC. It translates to CASSNPGYGYTF.

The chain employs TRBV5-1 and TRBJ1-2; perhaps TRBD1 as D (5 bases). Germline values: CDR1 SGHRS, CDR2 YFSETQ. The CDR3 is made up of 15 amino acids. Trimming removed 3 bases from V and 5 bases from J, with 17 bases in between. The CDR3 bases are TGCGCCAGCAGCTCCCGGGAGCAGGGACTTTATGGCTACACCTTC. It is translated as CASSSREQGLYGYTF. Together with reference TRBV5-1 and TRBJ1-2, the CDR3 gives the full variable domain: KAGVTQTPRYLIKTRGQQVTLSCSPISGHRSVSWYQQTPGQGLQFLFEYFSETQRNKGNFPGRFSGRQFSNSRSEMNVSTLELGDSALYLCASSSREQGLYGYTFGSGTRLTVV.

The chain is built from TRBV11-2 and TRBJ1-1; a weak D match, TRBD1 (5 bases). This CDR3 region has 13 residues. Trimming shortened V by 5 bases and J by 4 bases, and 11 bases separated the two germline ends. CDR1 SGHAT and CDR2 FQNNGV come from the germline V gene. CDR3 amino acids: CASSPGLITEAFF. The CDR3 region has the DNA TGTGCCAGCAGCCCAGGGTTGATCACTGAAGCTTTCTTT.

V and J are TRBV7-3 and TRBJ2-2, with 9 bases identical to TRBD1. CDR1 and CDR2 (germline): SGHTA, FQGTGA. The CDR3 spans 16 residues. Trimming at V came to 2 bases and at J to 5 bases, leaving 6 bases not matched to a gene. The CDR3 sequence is CASSLGGQGYTGELFF. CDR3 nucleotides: TGTGCCAGCAGCTTAGGTGGACAGGGGTATACCGGGGAGCTGTTTTTT.

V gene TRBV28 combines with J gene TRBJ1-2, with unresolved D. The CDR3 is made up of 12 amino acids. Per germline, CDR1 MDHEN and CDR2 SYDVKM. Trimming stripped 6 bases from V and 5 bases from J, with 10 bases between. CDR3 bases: TGTGCCAGCAGAGCGTTCGATTATGGCTACACCTTC. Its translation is CASRAFDYGYTF.

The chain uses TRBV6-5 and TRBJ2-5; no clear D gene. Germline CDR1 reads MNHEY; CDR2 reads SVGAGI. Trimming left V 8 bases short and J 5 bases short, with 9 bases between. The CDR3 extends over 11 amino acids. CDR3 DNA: TGTGCCAGCCGTTCTCGGGAGACCCAGTACTTC. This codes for CASRSRETQYF.

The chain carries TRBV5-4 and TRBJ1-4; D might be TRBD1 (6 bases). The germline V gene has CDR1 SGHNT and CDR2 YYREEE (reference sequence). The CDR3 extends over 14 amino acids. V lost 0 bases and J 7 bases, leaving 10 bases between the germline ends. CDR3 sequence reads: CASSLADSPEKLFF. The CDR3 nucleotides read TGTGCCAGCAGCTTGGCGGACAGCCCTGAAAAACTGTTTTTT.

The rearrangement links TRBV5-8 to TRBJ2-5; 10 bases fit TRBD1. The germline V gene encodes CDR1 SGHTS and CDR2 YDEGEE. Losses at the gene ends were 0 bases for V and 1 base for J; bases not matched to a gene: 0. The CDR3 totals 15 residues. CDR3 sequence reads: CASSLGDRGQETQYF. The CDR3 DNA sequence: TGTGCCAGCAGCTTGGGGGACAGGGGCCAAGAGACCCAGTACTTC.

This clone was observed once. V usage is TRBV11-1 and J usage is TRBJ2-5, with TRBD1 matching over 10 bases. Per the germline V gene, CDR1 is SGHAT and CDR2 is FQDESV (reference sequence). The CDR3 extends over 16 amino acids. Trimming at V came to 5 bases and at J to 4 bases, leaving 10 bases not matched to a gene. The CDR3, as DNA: TGTGCCAGCAGCCTCCGGGACAGGGGCCGAGGAGAGACCCAGTACTTC. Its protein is CASSLRDRGRGETQYF.

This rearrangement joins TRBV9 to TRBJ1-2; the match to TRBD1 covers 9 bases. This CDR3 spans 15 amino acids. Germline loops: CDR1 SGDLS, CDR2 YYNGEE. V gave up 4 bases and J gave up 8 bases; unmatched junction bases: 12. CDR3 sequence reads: CASSRTVGQGLGYTF. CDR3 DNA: TGTGCCAGCAGCCGAACTGTTGGACAGGGGTTAGGCTACACCTTC.

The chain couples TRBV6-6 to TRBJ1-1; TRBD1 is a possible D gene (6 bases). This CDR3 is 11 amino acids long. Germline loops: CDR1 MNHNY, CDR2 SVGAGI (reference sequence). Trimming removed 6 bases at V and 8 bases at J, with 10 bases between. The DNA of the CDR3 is TGTGCCAGCAGCCCCGACAGGGAAGCTTTCTTT. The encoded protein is CASSPDREAFF.

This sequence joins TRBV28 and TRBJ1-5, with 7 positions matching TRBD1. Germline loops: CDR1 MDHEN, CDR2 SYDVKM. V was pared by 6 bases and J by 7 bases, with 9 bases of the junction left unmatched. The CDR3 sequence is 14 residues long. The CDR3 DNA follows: TGTGCCAGCAGCACCCACAGGGGCGGCCAGCCCCAGCATTTT. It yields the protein CASSTHRGGQPQHF.

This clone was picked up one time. CDR3 in amino acids: CASSTRFGTEAFF. The CDR3 nucleotides read TGTGCCAGCAGCACCCGATTCGGCACTGAAGCTTTCTTT. The chain uses TRBV12-3 or TRBV12-4 and TRBJ1-1; D ambiguous. V lost 6 bases to trimming and J lost 4 bases, with 12 bases between them. The length of the CDR3 is 13 residues.

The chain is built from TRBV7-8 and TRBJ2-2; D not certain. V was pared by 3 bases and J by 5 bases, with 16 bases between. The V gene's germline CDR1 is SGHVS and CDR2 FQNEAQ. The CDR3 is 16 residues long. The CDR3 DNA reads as TGTGCCAGCAGCTTTATGATCGCGGTTGGGACCGGGGAGCTGTTTTTT. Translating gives CASSFMIAVGTGELFF.

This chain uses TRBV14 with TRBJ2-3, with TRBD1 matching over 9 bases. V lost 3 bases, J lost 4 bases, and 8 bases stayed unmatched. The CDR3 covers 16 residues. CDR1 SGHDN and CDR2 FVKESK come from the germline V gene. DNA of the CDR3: TGTGCCAGCAGCCAGTTTACAGGGGGCAGGCCAGATACGCAGTATTTT. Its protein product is CASSQFTGGRPDTQYF.

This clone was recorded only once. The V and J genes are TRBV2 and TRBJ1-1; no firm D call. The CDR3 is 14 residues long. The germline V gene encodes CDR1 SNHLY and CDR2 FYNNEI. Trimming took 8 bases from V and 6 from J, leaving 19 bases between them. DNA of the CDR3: TGTGCCAGCCGACTCGGGATCCTAGACCCTGAAGCTTTCTTT. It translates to CASRLGILDPEAFF.

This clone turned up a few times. The CDR3: CASSELDRHQETQYF. CDR3 coding DNA: TGTGCCAGCAGTGAGTTGGACAGGCACCAAGAGACCCAGTACTTC. V and J are TRBV2 and TRBJ2-5, with TRBD1 matching 7 bases. J lost 0 bases, V lost 3 bases, and 4 bases had no gene match. The CDR3 is 15 amino acids. Germline assignment: CDR1 SNHLY and CDR2 FYNNEI.

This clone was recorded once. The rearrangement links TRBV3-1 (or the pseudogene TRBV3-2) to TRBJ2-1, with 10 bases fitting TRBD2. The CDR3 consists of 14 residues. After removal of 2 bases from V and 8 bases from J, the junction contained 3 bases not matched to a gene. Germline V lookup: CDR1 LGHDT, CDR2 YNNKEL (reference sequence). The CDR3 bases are TGTGCCAGCAGCCAACTAGCGGGGGATGATGAGCAGTTCTTC. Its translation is CASSQLAGDDEQFF.

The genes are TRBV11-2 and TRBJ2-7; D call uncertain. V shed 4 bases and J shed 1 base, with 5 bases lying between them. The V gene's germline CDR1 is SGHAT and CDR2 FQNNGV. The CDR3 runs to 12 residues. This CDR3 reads CASSSSSYEQYF. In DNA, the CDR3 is TGTGCCAGCAGCTCGAGTTCCTACGAGCAGTACTTC.

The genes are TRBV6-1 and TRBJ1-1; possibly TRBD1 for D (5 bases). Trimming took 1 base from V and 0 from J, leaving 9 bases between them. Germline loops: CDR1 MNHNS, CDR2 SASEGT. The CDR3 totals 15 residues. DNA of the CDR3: TGTGCCAGCAGTGAAGGGGCAGGGTTGAACACTGAAGCTTTCTTT. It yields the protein CASSEGAGLNTEAFF.

The CDR3 here is CSATPGQGGMSYEQYF. CDR3 DNA: TGCAGCGCAACACCGGGACAGGGAGGTATGTCCTACGAGCAGTACTTC. This rearrangement joins TRBV29-1 to TRBJ2-7; 9 bases map to TRBD1. The CDR3 sequence is 16 residues long. V lost 7 bases to trimming and J lost 1 base; unmatched junction nucleotides: 14. Looked up from germline, CDR1 is SQVTM and CDR2 is ANQGSEA.

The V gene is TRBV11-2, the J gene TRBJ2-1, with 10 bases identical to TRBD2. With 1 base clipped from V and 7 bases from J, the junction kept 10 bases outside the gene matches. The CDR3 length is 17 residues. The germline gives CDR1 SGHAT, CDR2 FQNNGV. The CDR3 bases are TGTGCCAGCAGCTTAGGGATTAGCGGGGGGCCGCGGAATGAGCAGTTCTTC. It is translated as CASSLGISGGPRNEQFF. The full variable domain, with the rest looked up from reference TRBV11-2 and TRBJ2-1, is EAGVAQSPRYKIIEKRQSVAFWCNPISGHATLYWYQQILGQGPKLLIQFQNNGVVDDSQLPKDRFSAERLKGVDSTLKIQPAKLEDSAVYLCASSLGISGGPRNEQFFGPGTRLTVL.